One and the same sample provided the 25 T cell receptor beta chains below, sequenced in a study of early T cells in non-severe SARS-CoV-2 infection (dated by TCRdb to about 2021). The library relied on 5' RACE. The instrument given in TCRdb is NextSeq 500. TCRdb's own reprocessing of the public reads used fastp at Q25 and MiXCR and kept productive beta chains. Records with the same CDR3 protein are collapsed into one entry carrying the most frequent genes and DNA. The sample contains approximately 70,000 distinct CDR3 sequences, around 5% of them found a single time. In total, the top ten clones hold 7.3% of the sample. Specimen: whole blood, collected at baseline. The receptors come from an adult who was a healthcare worker with PCR-confirmed SARS-CoV-2 infection or an uninfected control (not recorded which).

This clonotype was seen ten or more times. The V and J genes are TRBV5-4 and TRBJ2-1; no reliable D call. The length of the CDR3 is 13 residues. Germline CDR1 SGHNT, CDR2 YYREEE (reference sequence). The ends were cut back, 2 bases at V and 4 bases at J, with 7 bases in the middle. The CDR3: CASSLRAYNEQFF. As DNA, the CDR3 is TGTGCCAGCAGCTTAAGGGCGTACAATGAGCAGTTCTTC.

The chain combines TRBV7-8 with TRBJ1-6; D is undetermined. Germline CDR1 SGHVS, CDR2 FQNEAQ. V was pared by 5 bases and J by 11 bases, with 16 bases between. There are 14 residues in the CDR3. The CDR3 loop reads CASSLIDGLAPLHF. CDR3 in DNA: TGTGCCAGCAGCCTTATAGACGGACTCGCACCCCTCCACTTT.

V is TRBV12-3 or TRBV12-4 and J is TRBJ2-5; a weak D match, TRBD2 (6 bases). The CDR3 length is 13 residues. With 5 bases removed from V and 4 bases from J, the gap between germline ends came to 11 bases. The CDR3 loop is CASSRLGGETQYF. CDR3 bases: TGTGCCAGCAGTCGGCTGGGGGGAGAGACCCAGTACTTC.

This clonotype was seen many times. The rearrangement uses TRBV7-9 and TRBJ1-5, with D hard to call. The V and J ends lost 1 base and 3 bases respectively, with 10 bases between them. The V gene's germline CDR1 is SEHNR and CDR2 FQNEAQ (reference sequence). This CDR3 is built from 15 residues. The chain's CDR3 is CASSLEGLVNQPQHF. CDR3 in DNA: TGTGCCAGCAGCTTAGAAGGACTGGTCAATCAGCCCCAGCATTTT.

The sample holds many counts of this clonotype. The V call is TRBV11-2, the J call TRBJ1-3; the match to TRBD1 covers 7 bases. Germline V gene sequence: CDR1 SGHAT, CDR2 FQNNGV. V dropped 5 bases and J dropped 4; count of bases not matched to a gene: 8. The CDR3 consists of 15 residues. Written as DNA, the CDR3 is TGTGCCAGCAGCCGGGGAGGGACAGAAGGAAACACCATATATTTT. Translation gives CASSRGGTEGNTIYF.

This clonotype was observed many times. The V call is TRBV7-9, the J call TRBJ2-1, with 13 positions matching TRBD2. V lost 4 bases to trimming and J lost 8 bases; unmatched junction nucleotides: 8. The germline V gene encodes CDR1 SEHNR and CDR2 FQNEAQ (reference sequence). The CDR3 has 16 residues. CDR3 DNA sequence: TGTGCCAGCAGCTCCAGACTAGCGGGAGGCCGGGATGAGCAGTTCTTC. Translated: CASSSRLAGGRDEQFF.

This clonotype was counted only a few times. The V call is TRBV7-3, the J call TRBJ2-2; no clear D. Germline V gene lookup returns CDR1 SGHTA and CDR2 FQGTGA. The CDR3 runs 18 residues. Trimming shortened V by 4 bases and J by 0 bases, and 18 bases separated the two germline ends. Here the CDR3 DNA reads TGTGCCAGCAGCTCCCCGACCGTGGGCCTTACGAACACCGGGGAGCTGTTTTTT. Amino acids: CASSSPTVGLTNTGELFF.

There are many counts of this clonotype. The V gene is TRBV9, the J gene TRBJ2-1; 10 bases are shared with TRBD2. The CDR3 loop spans 15 amino acids. V was clipped by 4 bases and J by 4 bases; unmatched bases: 5. Germline loops: CDR1 SGDLS, CDR2 YYNGEE. CDR3 sequence: CASSSDSGRYNEQFF. The CDR3 DNA follows: TGTGCCAGCAGCTCTGATAGCGGGAGGTACAATGAGCAGTTCTTC.

This clonotype was observed at least ten times. J is TRBJ2-2 and V is TRBV19, with D perhaps TRBD1 or TRBD2 (5 bases each). The CDR3 is made up of 17 amino acids. The ends were cut back, 6 bases at V and 6 bases at J, with 23 bases in the middle. CDR1 is LNHDA and CDR2 is SQIVND in the germline V gene (reference sequence). The CDR3 bases are TGTGCCAGTAGCTCGCTCCGGGGCTTCGATCGTCCCGGGGAGCTGTTTTTT. As protein: CASSSLRGFDRPGELFF. Drawing the rest from reference TRBV19 and TRBJ2-2, the complete variable domain is DGGITQSPKYLFRKEGQNVTLSCEQNLNHDAMYWYRQDPGQGLRLIYYSQIVNDFQKGDIAEGYSVSREKKESFPLTVTSAQKNPTAFYLCASSSLRGFDRPGELFFGEGSRLTVL.

This clonotype was found many times. The rearrangement links TRBV20-1 to TRBJ2-5; 9 bases agree with TRBD2. V trimming: 8 bases; J trimming: 4 bases; junction bases outside the gene matches: 14. The CDR3 is 15 residues long. Germline assignment: CDR1 DFQATT and CDR2 SNEGSKA (reference sequence). CDR3 amino acids: CSFQAGGPPRETQYF. The DNA for the CDR3 is TGCAGTTTTCAAGCGGGAGGCCCCCCGAGAGAGACCCAGTACTTC.

This clonotype was detected many times. This sequence joins TRBV27 and TRBJ1-5; 8 positions match TRBD1. V lost 5 bases and J lost 3; bases outside the gene matches: 6. In germline, CDR1 is MNHEY, CDR2 SMNVEV (reference sequence). The CDR3 runs 15 residues. DNA of the CDR3: TGTGCCAGCAGTGGGCGACAGGGGATCAATCAGCCCCAGCATTTT. Translated, it gives CASSGRQGINQPQHF.

This clonotype was seen only a few times. The chain carries TRBV18 and TRBJ2-3; D is undetermined. Trimming removed 3 bases at V and 2 bases at J, with 12 bases between. The CDR3 length is 15 residues. CDR1 and CDR2 from the germline V gene are KGHSH and LQKENI. The CDR3 here is CASSPRADNTDTQYF. The CDR3, as DNA: TGTGCCAGCTCACCCCGGGCCGATAACACAGATACGCAGTATTTT.

The genes are TRBV2 and TRBJ1-2; D remains ambiguous. This CDR3 is built from 12 residues. V was trimmed by 5 bases and J by 7 bases, leaving 11 bases between them. CDR1 is SNHLY, CDR2 FYNNEI, per germline. In DNA, the CDR3 is TGTGCCAGCAGTTACACCGGCTCTGGCTACACCTTC. Its translation: CASSYTGSGYTF.

This clonotype was counted at least ten times. J is TRBJ1-1 and V is TRBV18; TRBD1 might be the D (6 bases). This CDR3 region has 13 residues. V lost 0 bases, J lost 13 bases, and 15 bases lay in between. The germline gives CDR1 KGHSH, CDR2 LQKENI. CDR3 nucleotides: TGTGCCAGCTCACCACCTGTCAGGGACAAAGATTTCTTT. Translation gives CASSPPVRDKDFF.

This clonotype was counted a few times. The rearrangement uses TRBV7-8 and TRBJ2-3; D possibly corresponds to TRBD2 (6 bases). Per germline, CDR1 SGHVS and CDR2 FQNEAQ. The CDR3 runs to 15 residues. Trimming shortened V by 8 bases and J by 4 bases, and 19 bases separated the two germline ends. The CDR3 sequence is CASGPGSGWADTQYF. CDR3 coding DNA: TGTGCCAGCGGCCCTGGAAGCGGGTGGGCAGATACGCAGTATTTT. Based on the CDR3 plus reference TRBV7-8 and TRBJ2-3, the full variable domain is GAGVSQSPRYKVAKRGQDVALRCDPISGHVSLFWYQQALGQGPEFLTYFQNEAQLDKSGLPSDRFFAERPEGSVSTLKIQRTQQEDSAVYLCASGPGSGWADTQYFGPGTRLTVL.

This clonotype has more than one count but fewer than ten. The CDR3 DNA sequence: TGTGCCACCGGGGGACTAGCGGGAAGAAATGAGCAGTTCTTC. It codes for CATGGLAGRNEQFF. This sequence joins TRBV10-3 and TRBJ2-1, with 13 bases that match TRBD2. This CDR3 has 14 amino acids. CDR1 and CDR2 from the germline V gene are ENHRY and SYGVKD. With V trimmed by 10 bases and J by 7 bases, 7 bases remained unmatched.

The chain combines TRBV7-2 with TRBJ2-2; D remains ambiguous. This CDR3 comprises 15 residues. Per the germline V gene, CDR1 is SGHTA and CDR2 is FQGNSA. V was cut by 0 bases and J by 2 bases, with 7 bases left in between. Here the CDR3 reads CASSLALVNTGELFF. The CDR3 coding sequence is TGTGCCAGCAGCTTAGCGCTGGTAAACACCGGGGAGCTGTTTTTT. Together with reference TRBV7-2 and TRBJ2-2, the CDR3 gives the full variable domain: GAGVSQSPSNKVTEKGKDVELRCDPISGHTALYWYRQSLGQGLEFLIYFQGNSAPDKSGLPSDRFSAERTGGSVSTLTIQRTQQEDSAVYLCASSLALVNTGELFFGEGSRLTVL.

This clonotype was detected many times. The chain combines TRBV20-1 with TRBJ2-5, with TRBD1 matching over 7 bases. V lost 5 bases, J lost 3 bases, and 3 bases stayed unmatched. Per germline, CDR1 DFQATT and CDR2 SNEGSKA (reference sequence). This CDR3 has 12 residues. The CDR3 protein is CSAPQGEETQYF. DNA of the CDR3: TGCAGTGCTCCCCAGGGGGAAGAGACCCAGTACTTC.

This clonotype came up many times. The chain recombines TRBV7-2 with TRBJ2-3; no definite D call. The CDR3 is 15 residues long. Looked up from germline, CDR1 is SGHTA and CDR2 is FQGNSA. V was shortened by 4 bases and J by 2 bases, with 13 bases between the two germline ends. CDR3 protein: CASSSSTLNTDTQYF. CDR3 in DNA: TGTGCCAGCAGCTCATCTACCCTCAACACAGATACGCAGTATTTT.

The table lists this clonotype with many counts. This chain connects TRBV2 to TRBJ2-7; a possible D gene is TRBD2 (7 bases). V was pared by 0 bases and J by 7 bases, with 10 bases between. The CDR3 contains 13 residues. Germline V gives CDR1 SNHLY, CDR2 FYNNEI. CDR3 nucleotides: TGTGCCAGCAGTGAAGCGCGGGGGCGTGAGCAGTACTTC. Translation: CASSEARGREQYF.

This clonotype came up many times. The V call is TRBV19, the J call TRBJ1-2; D is ambiguous. In germline, CDR1 is LNHDA, CDR2 SQIVND (reference sequence). V lost 3 bases and J lost 5, with 10 bases in between. The CDR3 has 13 amino acids. The CDR3 is CASSMGIGYGYTF. The DNA of the CDR3 is TGTGCCAGTAGTATGGGCATTGGTTATGGCTACACCTTC.

V is TRBV7-3 and J is TRBJ2-2; D is uncertain. Germline-derived CDR1 and CDR2 are SGHTA and FQGTGA. The CDR3 extends over 13 amino acids. Deletions cut 4 bases from V and 1 base from J, with 4 bases between. The CDR3 loop reads CASSYLNTGELFF. In DNA, the CDR3 is TGTGCCAGCAGCTATTTGAACACCGGGGAGCTGTTTTTT. Drawing the rest from reference TRBV7-3 and TRBJ2-2, the complete variable domain is GAGVSQTPSNKVTEKGKYVELRCDPISGHTALYWYRQSLGQGPEFLIYFQGTGAADDSGLPNDRFFAVRPEGSVSTLKIQRTERGDSAVYLCASSYLNTGELFFGEGSRLTVL.

The gene calls are TRBV7-8 and TRBJ1-6; D ambiguous. V shed 2 bases and J shed 7 bases, with 12 bases lying between them. Germline-derived CDR1 and CDR2 are SGHVS and FQNEAQ. This CDR3 comprises 15 residues. CDR3 sequence (DNA): TGTGCCAGCAGCTTACGGACCTCCTGGAATTCACCCCTCCACTTT. Its protein product is CASSLRTSWNSPLHF. Together with reference TRBV7-8 and TRBJ1-6, the CDR3 gives the full variable domain: GAGVSQSPRYKVAKRGQDVALRCDPISGHVSLFWYQQALGQGPEFLTYFQNEAQLDKSGLPSDRFFAERPEGSVSTLKIQRTQQEDSAVYLCASSLRTSWNSPLHFGNGTRLTVT.

The table lists this clonotype with a few counts. This chain joins TRBV11-3 and TRBJ2-2, with TRBD2 matching 10 bases. The CDR3 sequence is 19 residues long. CDR1 is SGHNT, CDR2 YENEEA, per germline. Losses at the gene ends were 5 bases for V and 7 bases for J; bases not matched to a gene: 19. CDR3 protein: CASSHGVAGGPNGIGELFF. The CDR3 DNA follows: TGTGCCAGCAGCCATGGGGTAGCGGGAGGACCCAATGGGATCGGGGAGCTGTTTTTT.

This clonotype was seen ten or more times. The chain couples TRBV11-2 to TRBJ2-3, with D unclear. CDR3 length: 10 amino acids. The V end lost 3 bases, the J end lost 8 bases, and 3 bases lay between the germline ends. CDR1 is SGHAT, CDR2 FQNNGV, per germline. CDR3 region: CASSFGTQYF. CDR3 nucleotides: TGTGCCAGCAGCTTTGGTACGCAGTATTTT.